The present T cell receptor beta chain was sequenced within a study of T cells in Graves' hyperthyroidism and ophthalmopathy. Study-level points and caveats: Ophthalmopathy was separated from stable hyperthyroidism by a 13 V-J model. The model identified upcoming ophthalmopathy a median around 7.1 months ahead of onset.

This CDR3 is built from 16 residues. Germline CDR1 SGHKS, CDR2 YYEKEE (reference sequence). Between the trimmed V and J ends, which lost 4 bases and 7 bases, there was a span of 21 bases. An absence of ophthalmopathy progression within 18 months meant stable Graves' hyperthyroidism. In patients aged 18 to 65, hyperthyroidism was newly diagnosed, with duration under 2 months. This clonotype was observed a handful of times. The antigen is undetermined. Amplified TCR beta CDR3 regions came from RNA transcripts. In the first-round RT-PCR of the TCR CDR3, the HTBI primer set was used. TCRdb reprocessed the multiplex PCR reads with MiXCR, giving one entry per CDR3 protein. The sample carries a few hundred thousand distinct CDR3 sequences, around a sixth recorded once.

V gene TRBV5-5 combines with J gene TRBJ2-1; tentatively, D is TRBD1 (6 bases). Sequenced: blood. The receptor was isolated from a woman in her twenties or thirties with Graves' hyperthyroidism. The CDR3 here is CASSMGHGSVGNEQFF. The CDR3 DNA reads as TGTGCCAGCAGCATGGGACATGGGTCTGTAGGGAATGAGCAGTTCTTC.